Listed below are T cell receptor beta chains from one sample, sequenced in a study of T-cell reconstitution after alpha-beta-depleted transplantation in children. MiXCR was run by TCRdb on the PCR reads, yielding one entry per CDR3 protein. The repertoire includes approximately 500,000 distinct CDR3 sequences, over 9.5% of them detected once, and just over 2% sits in the top ten. The input for sequencing was PBMCs, taken before TCRalphabeta/CD19-depleted stem cell transplant. The receptors were sampled from a child aged 2 to 15 with inherited bone marrow failure, due to receive a stem cell transplant. The CDR3 runs from the conserved cysteine through the conserved F or W. Fields, in order: D gene, CDR3 length, J gene, clone size, V gene, CDR3 protein, CDR3 DNA. D genes are given only for firm matches. The listing skips clone size in some rows; elsewhere it reads once, few, many or a size class.

D gene: TRBD1
CDR3 length: 13
J gene: TRBJ2-7
clone size: many
V gene: TRBV29-1
CDR3 protein: CSVKTGSSYEQYF
CDR3 DNA: TGCAGCGTCAAGACAGGGAGCTCCTACGAGCAGTACTTC

D gene: TRBD1
CDR3 length: 15
J gene: TRBJ2-1
clone size: many
V gene: TRBV12-3/TRBV12-4
CDR3 protein: CASSWDRGLYNEQFF
CDR3 DNA: TGTGCCAGCAGTTGGGACAGGGGTCTCTACAATGAGCAGTTCTTC

D gene: NA
CDR3 length: 13
J gene: TRBJ2-3
clone size: NA
V gene: TRBV20-1
CDR3 protein: CSASAVRTDTQYF
CDR3 DNA: TGCAGTGCTAGCGCGGTGAGGACAGATACGCAGTATTTT

D gene: NA
CDR3 length: 14
J gene: TRBJ2-7
clone size: NA
V gene: TRBV19
CDR3 protein: CASSLIPGEVEQYF
CDR3 DNA: TGTGCCAGTAGTTTGATTCCAGGGGAGGTCGAGCAGTACTTC

D gene: NA
CDR3 length: 16
J gene: TRBJ2-2
clone size: NA
V gene: TRBV7-2
CDR3 protein: CASSQSVAGGTGELFF
CDR3 DNA: TGTGCCAGCAGCCAATCGGTAGCCGGCGGGACCGGGGAGCTGTTTTTT

D gene: NA
CDR3 length: 13
J gene: TRBJ1-3
clone size: many
V gene: TRBV12-3/TRBV12-4
CDR3 protein: CASSSRGGNTIYF
CDR3 DNA: TGTGCCAGCAGTTCCAGGGGAGGAAACACCATATATTTT

D gene: TRBD2
CDR3 length: 14
J gene: TRBJ2-7
clone size: many
V gene: TRBV6-2/TRBV6-3
CDR3 protein: CASNPGLSTSEQYF
CDR3 DNA: TGTGCCAGCAACCCGGGACTAAGTACGTCAGAGCAGTACTTC

D gene: TRBD1
CDR3 length: 15
J gene: TRBJ1-2
clone size: few
V gene: TRBV9
CDR3 protein: CASSQLSGTGAGYTF
CDR3 DNA: TGTGCCAGCAGCCAACTCTCCGGGACAGGGGCCGGCTACACCTTC

D gene: NA
CDR3 length: 15
J gene: TRBJ1-5
clone size: many
V gene: TRBV6-5
CDR3 protein: CASSYSPQGTEPQHF
CDR3 DNA: TGTGCCAGCAGTTACTCCCCCCAGGGTACGGAGCCCCAGCATTTT

D gene: TRBD1
CDR3 length: 13
J gene: TRBJ2-5
clone size: NA
V gene: TRBV27
CDR3 protein: CASSIDRVKTQYF
CDR3 DNA: TGTGCCAGCAGCATCGACAGGGTGAAGACCCAGTACTTC

D gene: NA
CDR3 length: 13
J gene: TRBJ1-4
clone size: many
V gene: TRBV4-3
CDR3 protein: CASSPDEGEKLFF
CDR3 DNA: TGCGCCAGCAGCCCTGATGAAGGTGAAAAACTGTTTTTT

D gene: NA
CDR3 length: 16
J gene: TRBJ1-2
clone size: many
V gene: TRBV27
CDR3 protein: CASSPSVGALGYGYTF
CDR3 DNA: TGTGCCAGCAGTCCCAGTGTAGGGGCTCTCGGCTATGGCTACACCTTC

D gene: NA
CDR3 length: 16
J gene: TRBJ2-3
clone size: NA
V gene: TRBV4-1
CDR3 protein: CASSQEPSGAEDTQYF
CDR3 DNA: TGCGCCAGCAGCCAAGAACCCTCGGGAGCGGAAGATACGCAGTATTTT

D gene: NA
CDR3 length: 14
J gene: TRBJ2-1
clone size: many
V gene: TRBV5-1
CDR3 protein: CASSLGSGDNEQFF
CDR3 DNA: TGCGCCAGCAGCTTAGGGTCAGGCGACAATGAGCAGTTCTTC

D gene: TRBD2
CDR3 length: 15
J gene: TRBJ2-3
clone size: many
V gene: TRBV12-3/TRBV12-4
CDR3 protein: CASRGLAGWTDTQYF
CDR3 DNA: TGTGCCAGCAGAGGGCTAGCGGGATGGACAGATACGCAGTATTTT

D gene: NA
CDR3 length: 16
J gene: TRBJ1-1
clone size: many
V gene: TRBV9
CDR3 protein: CASSVGLEGGGTEAFF
CDR3 DNA: TGTGCCAGCAGCGTAGGCCTCGAGGGTGGCGGCACTGAAGCTTTCTTT

D gene: NA
CDR3 length: 12
J gene: TRBJ1-1
clone size: many
V gene: TRBV19
CDR3 protein: CASSMVYTEAFF
CDR3 DNA: TGTGCCAGCTCTATGGTTTACACTGAAGCTTTCTTT

D gene: NA
CDR3 length: 13
J gene: TRBJ1-1
clone size: many
V gene: TRBV12-3/TRBV12-4
CDR3 protein: CASSFTVNTEAFF
CDR3 DNA: TGTGCCAGCAGCTTCACGGTGAACACTGAAGCTTTCTTT

D gene: TRBD2
CDR3 length: 12
J gene: TRBJ2-7
clone size: many
V gene: TRBV29-1
CDR3 protein: CSAGLVLGEQYF
CDR3 DNA: TGCAGCGCCGGACTAGTTTTAGGCGAGCAGTACTTC

D gene: NA
CDR3 length: 15
J gene: TRBJ1-5
clone size: many
V gene: TRBV6-1
CDR3 protein: CASREDLYSNQPQHF
CDR3 DNA: TGTGCCAGCAGGGAAGACCTTTATAGCAATCAGCCCCAGCATTTT

D gene: TRBD2
CDR3 length: 14
J gene: TRBJ2-3
clone size: many
V gene: TRBV27
CDR3 protein: CASRLSGRFDTQYF
CDR3 DNA: TGTGCCAGCAGGTTGAGCGGGAGGTTCGATACGCAGTATTTT

D gene: NA
CDR3 length: 14
J gene: TRBJ1-1
clone size: many
V gene: TRBV29-1
CDR3 protein: CSVDTGTLNTEAFF
CDR3 DNA: TGCAGCGTTGATACGGGGACACTGAACACTGAAGCTTTCTTT

D gene: NA
CDR3 length: 16
J gene: TRBJ2-2
clone size: NA
V gene: TRBV29-1
CDR3 protein: CSVVGTSHGNTGELFF
CDR3 DNA: TGCAGCGTTGTAGGGACGTCGCACGGGAACACCGGGGAGCTGTTTTTT

D gene: TRBD2
CDR3 length: 14
J gene: TRBJ2-7
clone size: many
V gene: TRBV20-1
CDR3 protein: CSALRFAGGSEQYF
CDR3 DNA: TGCAGTGCTCTCAGATTTGCGGGAGGTTCCGAGCAGTACTTC

D gene: NA
CDR3 length: 15
J gene: TRBJ2-3
clone size: many
V gene: TRBV10-3
CDR3 protein: CAISEAAGSTDTQYF
CDR3 DNA: TGTGCCATCAGTGAGGCGGCGGGGAGCACAGATACGCAGTATTTT

D gene: NA
CDR3 length: 15
J gene: TRBJ2-4
clone size: many
V gene: TRBV5-1
CDR3 protein: CASSPTQGPKNIQYF
CDR3 DNA: TGCGCCAGCAGCCCGACCCAAGGACCCAAAAACATTCAGTACTTC

D gene: TRBD2
CDR3 length: 15
J gene: TRBJ2-1
clone size: many
V gene: TRBV12-3/TRBV12-4
CDR3 protein: CASSTWASGSNEQFF
CDR3 DNA: TGTGCCAGCAGTACGTGGGCTAGCGGGAGCAATGAGCAGTTCTTC